This passage covers 25 T cell receptor beta chains from one sample sequenced in a study of identical twins. TCRdb re-called the 5' RACE reads with MiXCR, one entry per CDR3 protein. This sample yields about 480,000 distinct CDR3 sequences, of which approximately 15% are seen a single time; around 0.52% belongs to the top ten. These same records also appear under a second study, on yellow fever vaccine responses in identical twins.

Sample: CD4+ T cells sorted from blood. The source of these receptors is a woman aged 18 to 35 in good health.

There are a few counts of this clonotype. The chain carries TRBV12-3 or TRBV12-4 and TRBJ2-3; no reliable D call. The CDR3 is 14 residues long. With 5 bases removed from V and 1 base from J, the gap between germline ends came to 10 bases. This chain's CDR3 is CASSPLFRTDTQYF. The CDR3, as DNA: TGTGCCAGCAGTCCCCTGTTCCGCACAGATACGCAGTATTTT.

The chain uses TRBV6-2 or TRBV6-3 and TRBJ2-1, with a weak D call TRBD1 (5 bases). The CDR3 runs to 15 residues. The V end was cut by 6 bases, the J end by 3 bases, with 15 bases between. CDR1 and CDR2 (germline): MNHEY, SVGEGT. CDR3 coding DNA: TGTGCCAGCAGGCGTGGTCAGGGAAACTACAATGAGCAGTTCTTC. Its translation is CASRRGQGNYNEQFF.

The table lists this clonotype with many counts. The chain combines TRBV15 with TRBJ2-2; 8 bases are a match to TRBD2. Germline CDR1 is LNHNV and CDR2 is YYDKDF (reference sequence). After removal of 1 base from V and 3 bases from J, the junction contained 4 bases not matched to a gene. This CDR3 has 16 residues. The CDR3 DNA is TGTGCCACCAGCAGAGTAGCGGGGAGATACACCGGGGAGCTGTTTTTT. Protein sequence: CATSRVAGRYTGELFF.

This clonotype was counted many times. The gene calls are TRBV12-3 or TRBV12-4 and TRBJ2-3; 15 bases fit TRBD2. The CDR3 loop spans 17 amino acids. Germline trimming cut 3 bases from V and 5 bases from J; bases unmatched to any gene: 6. The CDR3: CASSFSGLAGGVDTQYF. The CDR3 coding sequence is TGTGCCAGCAGTTTTTCGGGACTAGCGGGAGGTGTAGATACGCAGTATTTT.

The chain links TRBV20-1 to TRBJ2-1; TRBD2 matches at 13 bases. The germline V gene has CDR1 DFQATT and CDR2 SNEGSKA (reference sequence). This CDR3 spans 17 amino acids. Trimming cost V 6 bases and J 1 base; bases outside gene matches: 9. CDR3 coding DNA: TGCAGTGCAGGGACTAGCGGGAATGTTGCATCCTACAATGAGCAGTTCTTC. Translated, it gives CSAGTSGNVASYNEQFF.

This rearrangement joins TRBV20-1 to TRBJ1-5; TRBD1 might be the D (5 bases). Per germline, CDR1 DFQATT and CDR2 SNEGSKA (reference sequence). Trimming shortened V by 3 bases and J by 7 bases, and 13 bases separated the two germline ends. This CDR3 has 13 amino acids. The CDR3 coding sequence is TGCAGTGCTAGGGGACGAAAAAGACAGCCCCAGCATTTT. Translating it yields CSARGRKRQPQHF.

In its sample, this clonotype was seen a few times. The V gene is TRBV20-1, the J gene TRBJ2-7; no reliable D call. The ends were cut back, 0 bases at V and 3 bases at J, with 12 bases in the middle. CDR3 size: 14 residues. Germline lookup yields CDR1 DFQATT and CDR2 SNEGSKA (reference sequence). The CDR3 DNA reads as TGCAGTGCTAGAGATTCTTCCAGAAGCTACGAGCAGTACTTC. It specifies CSARDSSRSYEQYF.

This clonotype was counted between two and nine times. This rearrangement joins TRBV20-1 to TRBJ2-3, with D possibly being TRBD1 or TRBD2 (5 bases each). Per germline, CDR1 DFQATT and CDR2 SNEGSKA (reference sequence). There are 17 residues in the CDR3. Trimming took off 5 bases at V and 2 bases at J, with 23 bases between the two ends. The CDR3: CSALHATGAGYTDTQYF. The CDR3 nucleotides read TGCAGTGCTCTCCATGCTACTGGGGCGGGCTACACAGATACGCAGTATTTT.

The chain recombines TRBV4-3 with TRBJ1-3; D is ambiguous. This CDR3 is built from 15 residues. CDR1 LGHNA and CDR2 YSLEER come from the germline V gene. Trimming cost V 0 bases and J 4 bases, with 10 bases left between them. The CDR3 reads CASSQESWAGNTIYF. CDR3 nucleotide sequence: TGCGCCAGCAGCCAAGAAAGTTGGGCCGGAAACACCATATATTTT.

The gene calls are TRBV28 and TRBJ2-5; 13 bases align to TRBD2. CDR3 size: 18 residues. V dropped 3 bases and J dropped 1; count of bases not matched to a gene: 8. Per the germline V gene, CDR1 is MDHEN and CDR2 is SYDVKM. The CDR3 region is CASSFPGTSGAGQETQYF. In DNA, the CDR3 is TGTGCCAGCAGTTTCCCCGGGACTAGCGGGGCCGGCCAAGAGACCCAGTACTTC.

This sequence joins TRBV6-2 or TRBV6-3 and TRBJ2-5; 10 bases line up with TRBD1. J gave up 7 bases and V 6 bases, and 8 bases lay outside the gene matches. Per the germline V gene, CDR1 is MNHEY and CDR2 is SVGEGT. CDR3 length: 14 residues. CDR3 loop: CASRLGTGDWTQYF. The CDR3 nucleotides read TGTGCCAGCAGACTAGGGACAGGGGATTGGACCCAGTACTTC.

This rearrangement joins TRBV5-5 to TRBJ2-3, with D unclear. The germline V and J ends were trimmed by 4 bases and 5 bases, with 11 bases remaining between them. CDR1 and CDR2 (germline): SGHKS, YYEKEE (reference sequence). The CDR3 is 13 residues long. The CDR3 DNA reads as TGTGCCAGCAGCACGATCGGGCTAGATACGCAGTATTTT. Protein sequence: CASSTIGLDTQYF.

This chain connects TRBV5-1 to TRBJ2-1; possible D gene TRBD2, 6 bases. This CDR3 is 14 amino acids long. From germline, CDR1 is SGHRS and CDR2 YFSETQ. Trimming took 7 bases from V and 3 from J, leaving 14 bases between them. CDR3 sequence: CASGSLANYNEQFF. Here the CDR3 DNA reads TGCGCCAGCGGGTCGCTAGCGAACTACAATGAGCAGTTCTTC.

This chain connects TRBV27 to TRBJ2-7; D might be TRBD1 (6 bases). Per germline, CDR1 MNHEY and CDR2 SMNVEV (reference sequence). V lost 6 bases to trimming and J lost 0 bases, with 15 bases between them. The CDR3 is 15 residues long. The CDR3: CASSRSGQSSYEQYF. Written as DNA, the CDR3 is TGTGCCAGCAGCCGCTCGGGACAAAGCTCCTACGAGCAGTACTTC.

This clonotype was observed a few times. The chain is built from TRBV2 and TRBJ1-2; D possibly corresponds to TRBD1 (5 bases). CDR1 SNHLY and CDR2 FYNNEI come from the germline V gene. There are 14 residues in the CDR3. The germline V and J ends were trimmed by 1 base and 8 bases, with 14 bases remaining between them. CDR3 loop: CASSEGLPRGGYTF. CDR3 bases: TGTGCCAGCAGTGAAGGTCTCCCCCGGGGGGGCTACACCTTC. The full variable domain, with the rest looked up from reference TRBV2 and TRBJ1-2, is EPEVTQTPSHQVTQMGQEVILRCVPISNHLYFYWYRQILGQKVEFLVSFYNNEISEKSEIFDDQFSVERPDGSNFTLKIRSTKLEDSAMYFCASSEGLPRGGYTFGSGTRLTVV.

This clonotype was seen more than once but under ten times. This chain joins TRBV11-2 and TRBJ2-5; tentative D call: TRBD1 (6 bases). Germline values: CDR1 SGHAT, CDR2 FQNNGV. V was shortened by 1 base and J by 5 bases, with 8 bases between the two germline ends. The CDR3 is 13 residues long. CDR3 protein: CASSLGTAETQYF. The CDR3 coding sequence is TGTGCCAGCAGCTTAGGGACAGCGGAGACCCAGTACTTC.

This clonotype appeared many times. V is TRBV7-2 and J is TRBJ2-4, with TRBD1 matching over 8 bases. The CDR3 loop spans 17 amino acids. The V and J ends lost 5 bases and 10 bases, in that order; junction bases with no gene match: 19. Germline CDR1 is SGHTA and CDR2 is FQGNSA. The CDR3 nucleotides are TGTGCCAGCAGCCAGGGGGCCCGCGGGTGGGATTTAGGGATTCAGTACTTC. This translates into CASSQGARGWDLGIQYF.

The DNA of the CDR3 is TGTGCCATCAGCACGGGACTGAACCAAGAGACCCAGTACTTC. It is translated as CAISTGLNQETQYF. This chain connects TRBV21-1 to TRBJ2-5; TRBD2 is taken as the D call from the table, unchecked against the DNA. TRBV21-1 is labeled a pseudogene. The CDR3 length is 14 residues.

This clonotype has a handful of counts. The genes are TRBV20-1 and TRBJ2-1; 8 nucleotides agree with TRBD2. Germline lookup yields CDR1 DFQATT and CDR2 SNEGSKA (reference sequence). This CDR3 region has 14 residues. The CDR3, as DNA: TGCAGCGCGCGTGGTAGCGGGAAAGGTAATGAGCAGTTCTTC. Protein: CSARGSGKGNEQFF.

This sequence joins TRBV28 and TRBJ2-7, with 8 bases matching TRBD2. The V gene's germline CDR1 is MDHEN and CDR2 SYDVKM. The ends lost 5 bases at V and 6 bases at J; junction bases unmatched: 9. CDR3 size: 14 residues. CDR3 sequence: CASSPPSGGREQYF. For the CDR3, the DNA is TGTGCCAGCAGTCCACCGTCGGGGGGGCGCGAGCAGTACTTC.

The chain carries TRBV29-1 and TRBJ2-5; 13 bases are a match to TRBD2. V shed 4 bases, J shed 3 bases, and the junction held 8 bases outside the gene matches. The CDR3 is 16 amino acids. Germline values: CDR1 SQVTM, CDR2 ANQGSEA. The CDR3, as DNA: TGCAGCGTTGGATCCAGGACTAGCGGGGGAAAAGAGACCCAGTACTTC. Protein product: CSVGSRTSGGKETQYF.

The rearrangement links TRBV7-2 to TRBJ2-7; 12 bases agree with TRBD2. CDR3 length: 14 amino acids. J was trimmed by 8 bases and V by 10 bases; bases with no gene match: 12. Germline V gene data show CDR1 as SGHTA and CDR2 as FQGNSA. This CDR3 is CATQLASGREKQYF. The CDR3 bases are TGTGCCACCCAACTGGCTAGCGGGAGGGAGAAGCAGTACTTC.

The chain is built from TRBV27 and TRBJ2-5; no firm D call. This CDR3 has 14 amino acids. Per germline, CDR1 MNHEY and CDR2 SMNVEV (reference sequence). The V end was cut by 0 bases, the J end by 3 bases, with 8 bases between. The CDR3 loop reads CASSLSKAKETQYF. CDR3 DNA sequence: TGTGCCAGCAGTTTATCGAAAGCTAAAGAGACCCAGTACTTC.

J is TRBJ2-5 and V is TRBV29-1; D gene ambiguous. The germline V gene encodes CDR1 SQVTM and CDR2 ANQGSEA. CDR3 size: 9 residues. The germline V and J ends were trimmed by 6 bases and 7 bases, with 6 bases remaining between them. CDR3 residues: CSVDGTQYF. Written as DNA, the CDR3 is TGCAGCGTCGACGGGACCCAGTACTTC.

The sample holds one count of this clonotype. The genes are TRBV20-1 and TRBJ2-7; D might be TRBD2 (6 bases). The CDR3 has 14 residues. Trimming took 1 base from V and 2 from J, leaving 12 bases between them. CDR1 and CDR2 from the germline V gene are DFQATT and SNEGSKA (reference sequence). CDR3 coding DNA: TGCAGTGCTAGAGGGAGGGAAAAGGCCTACGAGCAGTACTTC. Translated, it gives CSARGREKAYEQYF.